These 27 T cell receptor beta chains originate from one sample sequenced in a study of CD8+CD57+ T cells in acquired aplastic anemia (dated by TCRdb to 2017 to 2018). Sequencing took place on an Illumina HiSeq 2000. Profiling of TCR beta VDJ combinations and CDR3 sequences used genomic DNA as the template. TCRdb cleaned the public reads at Q25 with fastp, built clones with MiXCR and kept in-frame beta chains. Rows matching on CDR3 protein sequence are summarized as one entry with the most common DNA and genes. Recorded for this sample are approximately 200,000 distinct CDR3 sequences; 61% of them occurred a single time. The ten largest clones represent around 28% of the sample. Sequencing used sorted CD4+, CD8+, or CD8+CD57+ T cells (not recorded which) from PBMCs. The receptor source for this set is a human donor in good health.

This clonotype was detected a few times. Given a much more abundant clone one base away, this may be a read error. The CDR3 spells CANSQDTANTEAFF. The CDR3 DNA reads TGCGCCAACAGCCAAGATACAGCGAACACTGAAGCTTTCTTT. The chain is built from TRBV4-3 and TRBJ1-1; D is undetermined. The CDR3 covers 14 residues. The germline V gene encodes CDR1 LGHNA and CDR2 YSLEER.

This chain connects TRBV19 to TRBJ1-1; the D is unclear. Looked up from germline, CDR1 is LNHDA and CDR2 is SQIVND (reference sequence). There are 13 residues in the CDR3. Trimming cost V 4 bases and J 4 bases, with 10 bases left between them. The CDR3 region has the DNA TGTGCCAGTAGTACTCTCGAAGGCACTGAAGCTTTCTTT. Protein: CASSTLEGTEAFF.

V and J are TRBV9 and TRBJ2-3; no clear D gene. The ends were cut back, 3 bases at V and 2 bases at J, with 10 bases in the middle. The germline V gene has CDR1 SGDLS and CDR2 YYNGEE. The length of the CDR3 is 14 residues. In DNA, the CDR3 is TGTGCCAGCAGCGCTACGCGGCCCACAGATACGCAGTATTTT. It yields the protein CASSATRPTDTQYF.

The table lists this clonotype with a few counts. The rearrangement uses TRBV20-1 and TRBJ2-5, with no clear D. The germline V and J ends were trimmed by 0 bases and 5 bases, with 13 bases remaining between them. This CDR3 spans 14 amino acids. CDR1 is DFQATT and CDR2 is SNEGSKA in the germline V gene (reference sequence). The CDR3 here is CSARDHRVGETQYF. The CDR3, as DNA: TGCAGTGCTAGAGATCATCGGGTCGGGGAGACCCAGTACTTC.

In its sample, this clonotype was seen once. The chain carries TRBV4-1 and TRBJ1-1; D remains unclear. From germline, CDR1 is MGHRA and CDR2 YSYEKL. Trimming took off 0 bases at V and 0 bases at J, with 8 bases between the two ends. The CDR3 is made up of 15 amino acids. The CDR3 sequence: CASSQERSMNTEAFF. The DNA for the CDR3 is TGCGCCAGCAGCCAAGAGAGGTCCATGAACACTGAAGCTTTCTTT.

The chain combines TRBV15 with TRBJ2-7, with TRBD1 identical over 9 bases. The V segment lost 0 bases and the J segment 6 bases; nucleotides outside the gene matches: 6. CDR1 and CDR2 from the germline V gene are LNHNV and YYDKDF (reference sequence). The CDR3 contains 15 residues. Here the CDR3 DNA reads TGTGCCACCAGCAGAGATGGACAGGGGCTCTTCGAGCAGTACTTC. Translation: CATSRDGQGLFEQYF.

This clonotype was detected a few times. The chain links TRBV27 to TRBJ1-1, with D maybe TRBD1 (6 bases). The V gene's germline CDR1 is MNHEY and CDR2 SMNVEV (reference sequence). The ends were cut back, 5 bases at V and 2 bases at J, with 12 bases in the middle. CDR3 length: 14 residues. In DNA, the CDR3 is TGTGCCAGCAGTGACTCAGGGGTCAACACTGAAGCTTTCTTT. Its translation is CASSDSGVNTEAFF.

This clonotype was seen many times. The chain recombines TRBV9 with TRBJ2-1; 8 nucleotides align to TRBD2. The length of the CDR3 is 16 residues. Germline V gene lookup returns CDR1 SGDLS and CDR2 YYNGEE. The J segment lost 5 bases and the V segment lost 5 bases, leaving 12 bases of the junction unmatched. CDR3: CASSGGLAGSHNEQFF. The CDR3 coding sequence is TGTGCCAGCAGTGGAGGATTAGCGGGAAGCCACAATGAGCAGTTCTTC.

This clonotype appeared once. The chain uses TRBV20-1 and TRBJ2-7; 10 nucleotides agree with TRBD2. J gave up 4 bases and V 5 bases, and 14 bases lay outside the gene matches. Germline V gene lookup returns CDR1 DFQATT and CDR2 SNEGSKA (reference sequence). The CDR3 spans 16 residues. The CDR3 sequence is CSAEGTSGVAPYEQYF. As DNA, the CDR3 is TGCAGTGCTGAGGGAACTAGCGGGGTCGCGCCATACGAGCAGTACTTC.

The chain uses TRBV7-3 and TRBJ1-1; D remains unclear. CDR3 size: 14 residues. V was shortened by 5 bases and J by 0 bases, with 10 bases between the two germline ends. Germline loops: CDR1 SGHTA, CDR2 FQGTGA. The chain's CDR3 is CASSENLMNTEAFF. The CDR3 coding sequence is TGTGCCAGCAGCGAAAACCTTATGAACACTGAAGCTTTCTTT.

This clonotype was seen repeatedly, ten times or more. The chain's CDR3 is CASSNTVTYEQYF. The CDR3 DNA sequence: TGCGCCAGCAGCAATACAGTTACCTACGAGCAGTACTTC. The J gene is TRBJ2-7, the V gene TRBV4-3; unclear D gene. Germline values: CDR1 LGHNA, CDR2 YSLEER. V shed 5 bases and J shed 2 bases, with 10 bases lying between them. The length of the CDR3 is 13 residues.

This rearrangement joins TRBV9 to TRBJ2-1; 7 bases agree with TRBD2. This CDR3 has 17 residues. Germline V gene data show CDR1 as SGDLS and CDR2 as YYNGEE. The ends lost 3 bases at V and 7 bases at J; junction bases unmatched: 16. The CDR3 nucleotides read TGTGCCAGCAGCGGGGCGGCGTCGCGGGAGTCTCTTAATGAGCAGTTCTTC. Translation gives CASSGAASRESLNEQFF.

There are a few counts of this clonotype. A much more abundant neighbour one base away suggests this may be a read error. V usage is TRBV10-3 and J usage is TRBJ1-5; unclear D gene. Germline V lookup: CDR1 ENHRY, CDR2 SYGVKD. CDR3 length: 13 residues. With 10 bases removed from V and 3 bases from J, the gap between germline ends came to 13 bases. The CDR3, as DNA: TGTGCCAGCTCCCAGCGTGCCAATCAGCCCCAGCATTTT. As protein: CASSQRANQPQHF.

The V call is TRBV25-1, the J call TRBJ2-7; D gene ambiguous. Trimming took off 6 bases at V and 5 bases at J, with 17 bases between the two ends. The CDR3 has 14 residues. The germline CDR1 and CDR2 sequences are MGHDK and SYGVNS. For the CDR3, the DNA is TGTGCCAGCAGCTCACCGGGCGACCTAAACGAGCAGTACTTC. This encodes CASSSPGDLNEQYF.

The chain recombines TRBV9 with TRBJ1-2, with no clear D. The length of the CDR3 is 11 residues. Germline CDR1 and CDR2: SGDLS and YYNGEE. V was shortened by 3 bases and J by 6 bases, with 6 bases between the two germline ends. The CDR3 loop is CASSAPNGYTF. The DNA for the CDR3 is TGTGCCAGCAGCGCACCCAATGGCTACACCTTC.

This sequence joins TRBV12-3 or TRBV12-4 and TRBJ1-2; 11 positions match TRBD1. Trimming removed 1 base from V and 6 bases from J; junction bases left unmatched: 7. This CDR3 spans 16 amino acids. CDR3 amino acids: CASSLDYGQGAHGYTF. The CDR3, as DNA: TGTGCCAGCAGTTTAGATTATGGACAGGGGGCGCATGGCTACACCTTC.

In this sample, this clonotype turned up once. The chain couples TRBV15 to TRBJ2-7; D remains ambiguous. CDR1 and CDR2 from the germline V gene are LNHNV and YYDKDF (reference sequence). This CDR3 has 16 residues. V lost 0 bases, J lost 3 bases, and 15 bases lay in between. CDR3 coding DNA: TGTGCCACCAGCAGAGAGGACCTGACGTATGGCTACGAGCAGTACTTC. It codes for CATSREDLTYGYEQYF.

V usage is TRBV7-6 and J usage is TRBJ1-4, with 9 bases matching TRBD1. Trimming took 5 bases from V and 8 from J; bases not matched to a gene: 3. Germline V gives CDR1 SGHVS, CDR2 FNYEAQ. CDR3 length: 13 residues. CDR3 residues: CASSTGQGEKLFF. CDR3 in DNA: TGTGCCAGCAGCACGGGACAGGGAGAAAAACTGTTTTTT.

This clonotype was observed at least ten times. This chain connects TRBV25-1 to TRBJ2-3; TRBD1 aligns across 8 bases. This CDR3 has 17 amino acids. The germline gives CDR1 MGHDK, CDR2 SYGVNS. The V and J ends lost 4 bases and 0 bases, in that order; junction bases with no gene match: 9. Here the CDR3 DNA reads TGTGCCAGCAGTGGAAGGGGGCAGGGGGCTAGCACAGATACGCAGTATTTT. It is translated as CASSGRGQGASTDTQYF.

The V gene is TRBV11-2, the J gene TRBJ2-1; 14 bases map to TRBD2. With V trimmed by 8 bases and J by 0 bases, 21 bases remained unmatched. Germline CDR1 reads SGHAT; CDR2 reads FQNNGV. The CDR3 is 22 residues long. The CDR3 DNA reads TGTGCCAGCTTTTACCCCCCTCGGACTAGCGGGAGGTATCGGAGCTCCTACAATGAGCAGTTCTTC. The encoded protein is CASFYPPRTSGRYRSSYNEQFF.

The chain links TRBV10-2 to TRBJ2-7, with 7 nucleotides matching TRBD2. V lost 3 bases and J lost 0; bases outside the gene matches: 17. The germline V gene has CDR1 WSHSY and CDR2 SAAADI. This CDR3 is 19 amino acids long. CDR3 DNA: TGCGCCAGCAGTGAAGGCTTGGCGGGAGTATCCCGCCTCTCCTACGAGCAGTACTTC. It is translated as CASSEGLAGVSRLSYEQYF.

V and J are TRBV20-1 and TRBJ1-1; D is unclear. Between the trimmed V and J ends, which lost 0 bases and 2 bases, there was a span of 7 bases. The CDR3 consists of 13 residues. The germline CDR1 and CDR2 sequences are DFQATT and SNEGSKA (reference sequence). The CDR3 spells CSARDYGNTEAFF. The DNA for the CDR3 is TGCAGTGCTAGAGATTATGGAAACACTGAAGCTTTCTTT.

The chain links TRBV7-2 to TRBJ2-7, with 14 nucleotides matching TRBD2. The V gene end was trimmed by 5 bases and the J gene end by 7 bases; junction bases not matched to a gene: 7. In germline, CDR1 is SGHTA, CDR2 FQGNSA. CDR3 length equals 15 residues. CDR3 residues: CASSPGLAGGGEQYF. CDR3 coding DNA: TGTGCCAGCAGCCCCGGACTAGCGGGGGGAGGGGAGCAGTACTTC.

This chain uses TRBV20-1 with TRBJ1-2, with TRBD1 identical over 8 bases. Germline CDR1 and CDR2: DFQATT and SNEGSKA (reference sequence). The CDR3 loop spans 12 amino acids. The J segment lost 3 bases and the V segment lost 6 bases, leaving 3 bases of the junction unmatched. DNA of the CDR3: TGCAGTGCCATGACAGGGGACTATGGCTACACCTTC. Translating gives CSAMTGDYGYTF.

Turning to this clonotype: A junction boundary mismatches the germline segment, possibly from a read error. The chain has TRBV10-3 and TRBJ2-7; 10 positions match TRBD1. Germline loops: CDR1 ENHRY, CDR2 SYGVKD. This CDR3 comprises 16 residues. CDR3 nucleotides: TGTGCCAGCAGTGAGGGGGGGACAGGGGCGACCTACGAGCAGTACTTC. Residues: CASSEGGTGATYEQYF.

This clonotype was seen a few times. The chain carries TRBV12-3 or TRBV12-4 and TRBJ1-6; possible D gene TRBD1, 5 bases. The germline V and J ends were trimmed by 5 bases and 8 bases, with 7 bases remaining between them. This CDR3 is 12 amino acids long. The CDR3 nucleotides are TGTGCCAGCAGTAGACAGTATTCACCCCTCCACTTT. Its protein is CASSRQYSPLHF.

V is TRBV12-3 or TRBV12-4 and J is TRBJ2-7; 12 bases map to TRBD2. The CDR3 consists of 16 residues. V gave up 7 bases and J gave up 7 bases; unmatched junction bases: 14. CDR3 sequence reads: CASTKGLAGPRREQYF. The CDR3 DNA follows: TGTGCCAGCACCAAGGGACTAGCGGGCCCACGGAGGGAGCAGTACTTC.